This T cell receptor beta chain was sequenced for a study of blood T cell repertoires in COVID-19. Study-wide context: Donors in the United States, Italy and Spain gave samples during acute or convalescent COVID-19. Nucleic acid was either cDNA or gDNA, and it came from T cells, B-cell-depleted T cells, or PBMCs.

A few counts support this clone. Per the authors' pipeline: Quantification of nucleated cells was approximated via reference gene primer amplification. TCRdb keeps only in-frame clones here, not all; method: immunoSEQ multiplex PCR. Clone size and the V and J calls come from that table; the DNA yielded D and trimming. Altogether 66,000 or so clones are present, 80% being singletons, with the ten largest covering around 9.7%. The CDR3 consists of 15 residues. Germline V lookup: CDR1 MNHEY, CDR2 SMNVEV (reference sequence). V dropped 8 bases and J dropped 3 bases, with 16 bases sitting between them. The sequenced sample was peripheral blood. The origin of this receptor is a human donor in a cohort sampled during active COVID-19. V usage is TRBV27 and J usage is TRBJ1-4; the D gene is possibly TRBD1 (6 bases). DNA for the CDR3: TGTGCCAGCTGCTTACAGGGTAGGGCTAATGAAAAACTGTTTTTT. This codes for CASCLQGRANEKLFF.